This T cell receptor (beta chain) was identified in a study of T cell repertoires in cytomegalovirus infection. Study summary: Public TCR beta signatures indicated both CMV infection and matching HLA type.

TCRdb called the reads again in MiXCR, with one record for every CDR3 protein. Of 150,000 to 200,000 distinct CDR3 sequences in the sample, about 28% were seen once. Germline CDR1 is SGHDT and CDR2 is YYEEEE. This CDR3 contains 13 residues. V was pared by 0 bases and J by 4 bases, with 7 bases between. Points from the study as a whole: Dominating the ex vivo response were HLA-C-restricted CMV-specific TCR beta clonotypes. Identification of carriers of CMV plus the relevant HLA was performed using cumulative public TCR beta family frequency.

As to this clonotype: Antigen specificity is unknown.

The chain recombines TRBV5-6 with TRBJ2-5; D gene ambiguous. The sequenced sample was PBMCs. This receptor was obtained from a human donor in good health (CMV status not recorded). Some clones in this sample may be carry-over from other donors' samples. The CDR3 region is CASSLGGGETQYF. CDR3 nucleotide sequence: TGTGCCAGCAGCTTGGGAGGCGGAGAGACCCAGTACTTC.